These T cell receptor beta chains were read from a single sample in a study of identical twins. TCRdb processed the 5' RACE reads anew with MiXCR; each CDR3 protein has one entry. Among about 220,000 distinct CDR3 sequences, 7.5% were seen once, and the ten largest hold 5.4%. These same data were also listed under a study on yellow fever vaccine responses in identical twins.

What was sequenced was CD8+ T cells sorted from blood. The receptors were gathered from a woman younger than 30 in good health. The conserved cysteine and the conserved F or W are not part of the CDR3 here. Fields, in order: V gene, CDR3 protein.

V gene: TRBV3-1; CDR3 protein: ASSQKTTGRLNTEAF
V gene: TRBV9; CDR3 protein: ASSVELAGADLGELF
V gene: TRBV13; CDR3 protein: ASSFRESWDTDTQY
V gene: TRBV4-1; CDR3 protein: ASSGHRNEQF
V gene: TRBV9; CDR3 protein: ASSISGRITDTQY
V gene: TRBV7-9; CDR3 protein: ASSRQGSNTGELF
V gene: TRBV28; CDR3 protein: ASSPPVGAGVGEQY
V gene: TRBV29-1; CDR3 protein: SVEDGTSGGMDIQY
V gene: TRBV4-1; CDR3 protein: ASSQRGTGGNGNQPQH
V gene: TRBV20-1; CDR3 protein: SARDYRGTTGELF
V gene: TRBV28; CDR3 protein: ASSNDRASNQPQH
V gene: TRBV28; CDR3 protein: ASSPPGSYTGELF
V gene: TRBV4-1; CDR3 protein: ASAGGANVLT
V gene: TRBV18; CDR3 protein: ASSPWVTSEHNEQF
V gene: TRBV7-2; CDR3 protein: ASSFKTSVLGNEQF
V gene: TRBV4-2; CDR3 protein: ASSQELLALGELF
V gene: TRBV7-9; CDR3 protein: ASSSPTSGRTGELF
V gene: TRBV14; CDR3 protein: ASSQLSRRFSFEQF
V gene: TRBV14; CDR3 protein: ASNPQGPGIYEQY
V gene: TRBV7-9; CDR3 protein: ASSPDLGRKVNEQF
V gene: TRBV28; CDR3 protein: ASSLYLAGAFADTQY
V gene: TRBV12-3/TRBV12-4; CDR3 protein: ASSSGTVLREQY
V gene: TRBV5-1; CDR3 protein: ASRSGGPAF
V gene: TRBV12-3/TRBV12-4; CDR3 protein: ASSASSYEQY
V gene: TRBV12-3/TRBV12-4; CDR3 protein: ASSPGGEYNILYGYT
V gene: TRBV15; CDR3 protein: ATSRQTNYEQY
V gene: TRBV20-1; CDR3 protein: SARKLAGGPNEQF
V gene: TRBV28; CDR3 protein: ASTPGHITYEQY
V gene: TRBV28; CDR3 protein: ASSPTGTTYEQY
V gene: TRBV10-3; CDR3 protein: AISVQGQSSGANVLT
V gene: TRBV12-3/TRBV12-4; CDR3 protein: TCSLLPGLAGGIDTQY
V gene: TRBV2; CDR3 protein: ASSVFAGGYEQY
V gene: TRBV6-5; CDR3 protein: ASSYSRTEAF
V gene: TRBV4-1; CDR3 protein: ASSQVVGLINNEQF
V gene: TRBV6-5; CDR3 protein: ASSYSSGTRDGYT
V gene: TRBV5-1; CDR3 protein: ASSLAGLAGPQPSYEQY
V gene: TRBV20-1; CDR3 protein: SARDGWTGPNTEAF
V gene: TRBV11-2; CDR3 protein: AAREGLDTDTQY
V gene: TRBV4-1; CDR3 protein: ASSQDDLGSTPQH
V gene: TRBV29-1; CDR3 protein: SVEGNGQPQH
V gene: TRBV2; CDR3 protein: ATLAGGHMGTDTQY